Below are 5 T cell receptor beta chains sequenced from a single sample in a study of T cell repertoires in cytomegalovirus infection. No antigens are known for them. TCRdb used MiXCR to reprocess the reads, holding one entry per CDR3 protein. This table holds 360,000 or so distinct CDR3 sequences, around a third found once. The specimen comprised cultured PBMCs, sampled from culture after CMV antigen stimulation. The receptors derive from a human donor in good health (CMV status not recorded). Some clones in this sample may be carry-over from other donors' samples.

This clonotype was picked up a small number of times. The chain employs TRBV18 and TRBJ2-3, with 11 bases aligning to TRBD2. The J segment lost 6 bases and the V segment lost 5 bases, leaving 7 bases of the junction unmatched. Per germline, CDR1 KGHSH and CDR2 LQKENI. CDR3 length equals 15 residues. DNA for the CDR3: TGTGCCAGCTCAGGGGGACTAGCGGCGTCCGATACGCAGTATTTT. This gives the protein CASSGGLAASDTQYF.

The chain uses TRBV7-3 and TRBJ2-3; 10 nucleotides match TRBD2. The J segment lost 1 base and the V segment lost 4 bases, leaving 5 bases of the junction unmatched. The germline CDR1 and CDR2 sequences are SGHTA and FQGTGA. There are 16 residues in the CDR3. This CDR3 is CASSSLAGGRTDTQYF. The CDR3 DNA reads as TGTGCCAGCAGCTCTTTAGCGGGAGGTCGCACAGATACGCAGTATTTT.

There are a few counts of this clonotype. The chain employs TRBV7-2 and TRBJ1-2; unclear D gene. V lost 6 bases and J lost 7, with 15 bases in between. Germline V gives CDR1 SGHTA, CDR2 FQGNSA. The CDR3 extends over 13 amino acids. The CDR3 loop reads CASSWGPTGGYTF. The CDR3 region has the DNA TGTGCCAGCAGTTGGGGTCCCACGGGTGGCTACACCTTC.

The chain links TRBV7-8 to TRBJ2-5; 7 nucleotides match TRBD1. The J segment lost 1 base and the V segment lost 2 bases, leaving 10 bases of the junction unmatched. Germline CDR1 is SGHVS and CDR2 is FQNEAQ. The CDR3 covers 17 residues. The DNA of the CDR3 is TGTGCCAGCAGCTTAATAGGATCCGGGACAGTCCAAGAGACCCAGTACTTC. It yields the protein CASSLIGSGTVQETQYF.

This clonotype was seen only once. This chain uses TRBV18 with TRBJ2-2; D uncertain. The germline gives CDR1 KGHSH, CDR2 LQKENI. CDR3 length: 14 amino acids. Deletions cut 3 bases from V and 2 bases from J, with 7 bases between. This CDR3 reads CASSPPRNTGELFF. In DNA form, the CDR3 reads TGTGCCAGCTCACCGCCGCGAAACACCGGGGAGCTGTTTTTT.